The 31 T cell receptor beta chains presented below share a single source sample, sequenced in a study of T cell responses to AZD1222 COVID-19 vaccine. The protocol was immunoSEQ multiplex PCR, while the TCRdb copy is restricted to in-frame clones and leaves out a portion. The sample contains around 150,000 clones, 88% of which appear only once. The sequenced sample was peripheral blood, obtained 28 days after the second AZD1222 dose. The source of these receptors is an adult who received the AZD1222 COVID-19 vaccine.

This chain links TRBV7-9 with TRBJ1-2; TRBD1 agrees at 8 bases. Germline lookup yields CDR1 SEHNR and CDR2 FQNEAQ (reference sequence). V dropped 0 bases and J dropped 6; count of bases not matched to a gene: 6. The CDR3 extends over 15 amino acids. CDR3 loop: CASSLAPQGAHGYTF. The CDR3, as DNA: TGTGCCAGCAGCTTAGCCCCTCAGGGGGCTCATGGCTACACCTTC.

In its sample, this clone was seen once. The chain links TRBV27 to TRBJ2-1; TRBD2 matches 7 bases. This CDR3 contains 15 residues. Trimming took 5 bases from V and 7 from J; bases not matched to a gene: 11. Germline V lookup: CDR1 MNHEY, CDR2 SMNVEV (reference sequence). The CDR3 DNA reads as TGTGCCAGCAGTCCCAAGCGGGGTCTTTTGAATGAGCAGTTCTTC. Translating gives CASSPKRGLLNEQFF.

V gene TRBV5-1 combines with J gene TRBJ2-2; a weak D match, TRBD1 (5 bases). Germline CDR1 SGHRS, CDR2 YFSETQ. V lost 4 bases and J 4 bases, leaving 8 bases between the germline ends. This CDR3 comprises 13 residues. The CDR3 DNA is TGCGCCAGCAGCACTCAGGGCACCGGGGAGCTGTTTTTT. Translation: CASSTQGTGELFF.

This chain uses TRBV11-2 with TRBJ1-2; D is ambiguous. The germline CDR1 and CDR2 sequences are SGHAT and FQNNGV. CDR3 length: 13 residues. V was shortened by 1 base and J by 5 bases, with 8 bases between the two germline ends. CDR3 nucleotide sequence: TGTGCCAGCAGCTTAGGACGTACATATGGCTACACCTTC. This encodes CASSLGRTYGYTF.

This sequence joins TRBV19 and TRBJ2-3; 9 bases are shared with TRBD2. The length of the CDR3 is 13 residues. The germline gives CDR1 LNHDA, CDR2 SQIVND (reference sequence). The junction had 4 bases not matched to a gene; V was cut back by 5 bases and J by 7 bases. The DNA for the CDR3 is TGTGCCAGTAGTCCTAGCGGGGCGCATACGCAGTATTTT. Amino acid sequence: CASSPSGAHTQYF.

The chain is built from TRBV18 and TRBJ2-2; D perhaps matches TRBD1 (6 bases). Germline values: CDR1 KGHSH, CDR2 LQKENI. The CDR3 runs to 15 residues. The V end was cut by 3 bases, the J end by 4 bases, with 12 bases between. CDR3 coding DNA: TGTGCCAGCTCACCGGGGGCAGGGAGCACCGGGGAGCTGTTTTTT. Translation gives CASSPGAGSTGELFF.

V and J are TRBV7-2 and TRBJ2-1, with a tentative D call TRBD2 (6 bases). Germline CDR1 reads SGHTA; CDR2 reads FQGNSA. This CDR3 region has 13 residues. V was trimmed by 8 bases and J by 5 bases, leaving 13 bases between them. CDR3 DNA: TGTGCCAGCCAGGACTACCCTAACAATGAGCAGTTCTTC. Translated: CASQDYPNNEQFF.

This chain connects TRBV12-5 to TRBJ1-6, with 10 positions matching TRBD1. Unmatched junction bases numbered 5, after V lost 6 bases and J lost 9 bases. The CDR3 extends over 14 amino acids. CDR1 and CDR2 (germline): LGHNT, FRNRAP. The CDR3 DNA is TGTGCTAGTGGCCCGGGACAGGGGATTTCACCCCTCCACTTT. Its protein is CASGPGQGISPLHF. Complete variable domain (other parts from reference TRBV12-5 and TRBJ1-6): DARVTQTPRHKVTEMGQEVTMRCQPILGHNTVFWYRQTMMQGLELLAYFRNRAPLDDSGMPKDRFSAEMPDATLATLKIQPSEPRDSAVYFCASGPGQGISPLHFGNGTRLTVT.

This chain connects TRBV14 to TRBJ1-6; D uncertain. Germline lookup yields CDR1 SGHDN and CDR2 FVKESK. Trimming cost V 1 base and J 7 bases, with 11 bases left between them. The CDR3 is 15 amino acids. CDR3 DNA: TGTGCCAGCAGCCAAGGTCCGCGGCCCAATTCACCCCTCCACTTT. Encoded protein: CASSQGPRPNSPLHF.

This chain uses TRBV9 with TRBJ2-7, with D tentatively TRBD1 (5 bases). Germline CDR1 and CDR2: SGDLS and YYNGEE. The CDR3 runs to 14 residues. Trimming cost V 2 bases and J 6 bases, with 15 bases left between them. Written as DNA, the CDR3 is TGTGCCAGCAGCGTTTTCCCGCAGGGTAGCGAGCAGTACTTC. Its protein is CASSVFPQGSEQYF.

The chain employs TRBV5-4 and TRBJ1-1; maybe TRBD1 (6 bases). V gave up 5 bases and J gave up 8 bases, with 16 bases separating them. Germline assignment: CDR1 SGHNT and CDR2 YYREEE (reference sequence). The CDR3 is 13 amino acids. The CDR3 DNA follows: TGTGCCAGCAGTCCCTCTAGGGGGACCGAAGCTTTCTTT. Translating gives CASSPSRGTEAFF.

This clone showed up just once. The chain links TRBV19 to TRBJ1-6; possible D gene TRBD1, 5 bases. The CDR3 has 15 amino acids. Germline V gene sequence: CDR1 LNHDA, CDR2 SQIVND (reference sequence). Between the trimmed V and J ends, which lost 3 bases and 6 bases, there was a span of 12 bases. The CDR3 sequence is CASSIRSGSNSPLHF. The CDR3 nucleotides are TGTGCCAGTAGTATTCGATCAGGGTCTAATTCACCCCTCCACTTT.

This clone appeared once. This chain joins TRBV13 and TRBJ2-5; TRBD2 matches at 15 bases. This CDR3 is built from 17 residues. V lost 6 bases and J lost 4; bases outside the gene matches: 9. Germline CDR1 and CDR2: PRHDT and FYEKMQ (reference sequence). The CDR3: CASRDFGLAGGRETQYF. The CDR3 DNA sequence: TGTGCCAGCAGGGATTTCGGACTAGCGGGGGGGCGAGAGACCCAGTACTTC. The full variable domain, with the rest looked up from reference TRBV13 and TRBJ2-5, is AAGVIQSPRHLIKEKRETATLKCYPIPRHDTVYWYQQGPGQDPQFLISFYEKMQSDKGSIPDRFSAQQFSDYHSELNMSSLELGDSALYFCASRDFGLAGGRETQYFGPGTRLLVL.

The J gene is TRBJ2-7, the V gene TRBV11-2; D may correspond to TRBD1 or TRBD2 (5 bases each). This CDR3 spans 13 amino acids. Germline-derived CDR1 and CDR2 are SGHAT and FQNNGV. Trimming removed 1 base from V and 6 bases from J, with 10 bases in between. Written as DNA, the CDR3 is TGTGCCAGCAGCTTAGGAGGGACGCCCGAGCAGTACTTC. It codes for CASSLGGTPEQYF.

This rearrangement joins TRBV4-1 to TRBJ1-5; D uncertain. The CDR3 length is 13 residues. V gave up 4 bases and J gave up 4 bases, with 8 bases separating them. CDR1 is MGHRA and CDR2 is YSYEKL in the germline V gene. The chain's CDR3 is CASSPYRNQPQHF. The CDR3 DNA sequence: TGCGCCAGCAGCCCCTATCGTAATCAGCCCCAGCATTTT.

This chain connects TRBV5-3 to TRBJ2-1, with D hard to call. TRBV5-3 is an ORF, with its function uncertain. This CDR3 comprises 11 residues. Trimming removed 4 bases from V and 10 bases from J, with 9 bases in between. CDR3 DNA: TGTGCCAGAAGCCTTCTATGGGAGCAGTTCTTC. Its translation is CARSLLWEQFF.

This clone was detected only once. The chain uses TRBV10-3 and TRBJ2-6; 12 nucleotides align to TRBD1. Germline V gene data show CDR1 as ENHRY and CDR2 as SYGVKD. The CDR3 covers 19 residues. With V trimmed by 4 bases and J by 2 bases, 9 bases remained unmatched. CDR3 sequence: CAISGRAGTGGTGANVLTF. CDR3 sequence (DNA): TGTGCCATCAGTGGGAGGGCCGGGACAGGGGGCACTGGGGCCAACGTCCTGACTTTC.

The chain joins TRBV6-2 or TRBV6-3 to TRBJ1-1; D is uncertain. CDR1 is MNHEY and CDR2 is SVGEGT in the germline V gene. Trimming left V 2 bases short and J 6 bases short, with 4 bases between. This CDR3 region has 11 residues. The CDR3 is CASSYRSEAFF. DNA for the CDR3: TGTGCCAGCAGTTACCGTTCTGAAGCTTTCTTT.

The chain joins TRBV5-1 to TRBJ2-1, with D perhaps matching TRBD2 (6 bases). Germline CDR1 and CDR2: SGHRS and YFSETQ. V gave up 7 bases and J gave up 4 bases, with 12 bases separating them. This CDR3 region has 13 residues. This chain's CDR3 is CASAEGEYNEQFF. DNA for the CDR3: TGCGCCAGCGCGGAGGGAGAATACAATGAGCAGTTCTTC. The variable domain in full, with the rest retrieved from reference TRBV5-1 and TRBJ2-1, is KAGVTQTPRYLIKTRGQQVTLSCSPISGHRSVSWYQQTPGQGLQFLFEYFSETQRNKGNFPGRFSGRQFSNSRSEMNVSTLELGDSALYLCASAEGEYNEQFFGPGTRLTVL.

The count of this clone is one. The chain combines TRBV7-9 with TRBJ1-4, with 9 bases lining up with TRBD1. Germline CDR1 SEHNR, CDR2 FQNEAQ (reference sequence). Unmatched junction bases numbered 5, after V lost 2 bases and J lost 7 bases. The CDR3 totals 15 residues. The CDR3 reads CASSLNTGGLEKLFF. For the CDR3, the DNA is TGTGCCAGCAGCTTAAATACAGGGGGCCTTGAAAAACTGTTTTTT.

The chain has TRBV9 and TRBJ1-4; possibly TRBD1 for D (5 bases). CDR1 is SGDLS, CDR2 YYNGEE, per germline. The CDR3 is made up of 15 amino acids. Between the trimmed V and J ends, which lost 1 base and 3 bases, there was a span of 10 bases. This chain's CDR3 is CASSVTGTANEKLFF. The CDR3 coding sequence is TGTGCCAGCAGCGTAACCGGGACCGCTAATGAAAAACTGTTTTTT.

The V call is TRBV19, the J call TRBJ1-1; D is unresolved. The CDR3 has 17 residues. V gave up 7 bases and J gave up 1 base, with 22 bases separating them. Germline V gene sequence: CDR1 LNHDA, CDR2 SQIVND (reference sequence). The CDR3 is CASTPLRHFLRNTEAFF. In nucleotides, the CDR3 is TGTGCCAGTACCCCCCTACGACATTTCTTAAGGAACACTGAAGCTTTCTTT.

The V and J genes are TRBV7-2 and TRBJ2-7; possibly TRBD2 for D (6 bases). Germline V lookup: CDR1 SGHTA, CDR2 FQGNSA. Trimming left V 6 bases short and J 5 bases short, with 17 bases between. This CDR3 has 14 residues. CDR3 DNA: TGTGCCAGCAGTCCTATAGGCGGGGTCCACGAGCAGTACTTC. This translates into CASSPIGGVHEQYF.

CDR3 DNA sequence: TGTGCCAGCAGCAGACAGGGGAACTATGGCTACACCTTC. It translates to CASSRQGNYGYTF. The chain joins TRBV5-6 to TRBJ1-2; 8 nucleotides agree with TRBD1. Trimming took 4 bases from V and 2 from J; bases not matched to a gene: 1. Germline assignment: CDR1 SGHDT and CDR2 YYEEEE. This CDR3 has 13 amino acids.

V usage is TRBV10-3 and J usage is TRBJ2-7; TRBD1 aligns across 8 bases. Germline V CDR1 and CDR2: ENHRY, SYGVKD. V was pared by 2 bases and J by 2 bases, with 5 bases of the junction left unmatched. The CDR3 length is 15 residues. The CDR3 sequence is CAISEPGQGTYEQYF. The CDR3 DNA sequence: TGTGCCATCAGTGAGCCAGGACAGGGTACCTACGAGCAGTACTTC.

CDR3 sequence reads: CASSYEGLGETQYF. Written as DNA, the CDR3 is TGTGCCAGCAGTTACGAGGGTTTAGGGGAGACCCAGTACTTC. This chain uses TRBV6-6 with TRBJ2-5; D perhaps matches TRBD2 (5 bases). V was pared by 2 bases and J by 5 bases, with 12 bases between. Germline V lookup: CDR1 MNHNY, CDR2 SVGAGI (reference sequence). There are 14 residues in the CDR3.

CDR3 coding DNA: TGCGCCAGCAGCTTGGAGTATTCCAACGTCCTGACTTTC. Its protein is CASSLEYSNVLTF. The rearrangement uses TRBV5-1 and TRBJ2-6; D unclear. Trimming removed 0 bases from V and 8 bases from J, with 6 bases in between. The CDR3 covers 13 residues. In germline, CDR1 is SGHRS, CDR2 YFSETQ.

The gene calls are TRBV6-5 and TRBJ2-6; D remains unclear. Between the trimmed V and J ends, which lost 9 bases and 2 bases, there was a span of 14 bases. From germline, CDR1 is MNHEY and CDR2 SVGAGI. The CDR3 covers 15 residues. The DNA for the CDR3 is TGTGCCAGTACAGTCCCTGAGGCTGGGGCCAACGTCCTGACTTTC. Its protein is CASTVPEAGANVLTF.

This clone occurred once. This sequence joins TRBV6-5 and TRBJ2-1; perhaps D is TRBD1 or TRBD2 (5 bases each). CDR1 MNHEY and CDR2 SVGAGI come from the germline V gene. The CDR3 is 12 residues long. The V end lost 8 bases, the J end lost 5 bases, and 10 bases lay between the germline ends. CDR3 region: CASGRGHNEQFF. The CDR3 bases are TGTGCCAGCGGCCGGGGCCACAATGAGCAGTTCTTC.

The chain couples TRBV30 to TRBJ1-5; tentative D call: TRBD1 (6 bases). This CDR3 is built from 13 residues. V lost 0 bases and J lost 6, with 9 bases in between. The germline gives CDR1 GTSNPN, CDR2 SVGIG (reference sequence). The CDR3 is CAWSVGGPQPQHF. In DNA form, the CDR3 reads TGTGCCTGGAGTGTTGGGGGGCCTCAGCCCCAGCATTTT.

J is TRBJ2-2 and V is TRBV6-5; D not certain. The CDR3 has 12 amino acids. V was cut by 6 bases and J by 7 bases, with 9 bases left in between. Germline V CDR1 and CDR2: MNHEY, SVGAGI. The CDR3 spells CASSPPIGELFF. Written as DNA, the CDR3 is TGTGCCAGCAGCCCCCCAATCGGGGAGCTGTTTTTT.